Presented here are 25 T cell receptor beta chains from one specimen sequenced in a study of control samples from healthy donors and cancer patients. Clones were read by immunoSEQ multiplex PCR, and TCRdb kept only the in-frame ones, dropping some. Here the sample spans approximately 150,000 clones, roughly nine tenths being singletons. The sequenced sample consisted of blood. These receptors originate from a man between 18 and 29 years old in good health.

The CDR3 coding sequence is TGTGCCAGCAGCGCGGGACAGGGGGCGACCCAGTACTTC. Protein product: CASSAGQGATQYF. This sequence joins TRBV6-5 and TRBJ2-5, with TRBD1 identical over 12 bases. The germline gives CDR1 MNHEY, CDR2 SVGAGI. The CDR3 length is 13 residues. J lost 7 bases, V lost 6 bases, and 3 bases had no gene match.

This clone occurred once. The gene calls are TRBV2 and TRBJ2-7; 9 nucleotides align to TRBD1. There are 15 residues in the CDR3. J lost 6 bases, V lost 3 bases, and 9 bases had no gene match. Germline V CDR1 and CDR2: SNHLY, FYNNEI. Written as DNA, the CDR3 is TGTGCCAGCAGTGACTCCCGGACAGGGGTATCCGAGCAGTACTTC. This encodes CASSDSRTGVSEQYF. Together with reference TRBV2 and TRBJ2-7, the CDR3 gives the full variable domain: EPEVTQTPSHQVTQMGQEVILRCVPISNHLYFYWYRQILGQKVEFLVSFYNNEISEKSEIFDDQFSVERPDGSNFTLKIRSTKLEDSAMYFCASSDSRTGVSEQYFGPGTRLTVT.

V usage is TRBV28 and J usage is TRBJ2-2, with D tentatively TRBD2 (6 bases). Trimming cost V 2 bases and J 9 bases, with 13 bases left between them. Germline V gene data show CDR1 as MDHEN and CDR2 as SYDVKM. CDR3 length: 14 amino acids. The CDR3 here is CASSLLAGNRELFF. CDR3 in DNA: TGTGCCAGCAGTTTACTGGCGGGGAACCGGGAGCTGTTTTTT. Full variable domain (outside the CDR3, taken from reference TRBV28 and TRBJ2-2): DVKVTQSSRYLVKRTGEKVFLECVQDMDHENMFWYRQDPGLGLRLIYFSYDVKMKEKGDIPEGYSVSREKKERFSLILESASTNQTSMYLCASSLLAGNRELFFGEGSRLTVL.

The chain recombines TRBV15 with TRBJ2-7; D may be TRBD1 or TRBD2 (6 bases each). The CDR3 is 15 residues long. Per the germline V gene, CDR1 is LNHNV and CDR2 is YYDKDF (reference sequence). V dropped 0 bases and J dropped 6 bases, with 15 bases sitting between them. The DNA for the CDR3 is TGTGCCACCAGCAGAGAAGGGGGAGGTTCATCCGAGCAGTACTTC. Its translation is CATSREGGGSSEQYF.

The CDR3 protein is CASSPSGLDTDTQYF. DNA of the CDR3: TGTGCCAGCAGCCCCTCAGGACTAGACACAGATACGCAGTATTTT. The gene calls are TRBV3-1 (or the pseudogene TRBV3-2) and TRBJ2-3; TRBD2 matches at 7 bases. CDR3 length: 15 residues. Germline assignment: CDR1 LGHDT and CDR2 YNNKEL (reference sequence). With V trimmed by 4 bases and J by 2 bases, 6 bases remained unmatched.

The CDR3 spells CASSQDLGRNYGYTF. CDR3 nucleotide sequence: TGTGCCAGCAGCCAAGATTTGGGCAGGAACTATGGCTACACCTTC. The chain is built from TRBV3-1 (or the pseudogene TRBV3-2) and TRBJ1-2; unclear D gene. V lost 0 bases and J 2 bases, leaving 10 bases between the germline ends. CDR1 LGHDT and CDR2 YNNKEL come from the germline V gene (reference sequence). The CDR3 consists of 15 residues.

The chain uses TRBV24-1 and TRBJ1-4, with unresolved D. The CDR3 consists of 15 residues. Per germline, CDR1 KGHDR and CDR2 SFDVKD. V gave up 9 bases and J gave up 0 bases, with 13 bases separating them. The CDR3 nucleotides are TGTGCCACCCTGACACCGCCCTCAACTAATGAAAAACTGTTTTTT. Amino acid sequence: CATLTPPSTNEKLFF.

J is TRBJ1-4 and V is TRBV4-1; D unclear. V shed 4 bases and J shed 6 bases, with 18 bases lying between them. This CDR3 spans 16 amino acids. CDR1 is MGHRA, CDR2 YSYEKL, per germline. The CDR3 sequence: CASSPYSNTVDEKLFF. The CDR3 DNA reads as TGCGCCAGCAGCCCCTACTCAAATACAGTGGATGAAAAACTGTTTTTT.

The gene calls are TRBV4-1 and TRBJ1-4; 7 nucleotides align to TRBD1. This CDR3 is 15 amino acids long. CDR1 is MGHRA and CDR2 is YSYEKL in the germline V gene. With V trimmed by 0 bases and J by 7 bases, 5 bases remained unmatched. CDR3 in amino acids: CASSQETGSGEKLFF. In DNA form, the CDR3 reads TGCGCCAGCAGCCAAGAGACAGGGTCTGGTGAAAAACTGTTTTTT.

In its sample, this clone was seen once. The V gene is TRBV5-1, the J gene TRBJ2-1; 11 bases align to TRBD2. This CDR3 has 18 residues. The germline V gene has CDR1 SGHRS and CDR2 YFSETQ. V lost 1 base to trimming and J lost 0 bases; unmatched junction nucleotides: 6. The CDR3 coding sequence is TGCGCCAGCAGCTTGATGGGACTAGCGGTAAGCTCCTACAATGAGCAGTTCTTC. It is translated as CASSLMGLAVSSYNEQFF.

As regards this clone: Its ends do not fully match the called genes, so a read error is possible. The CDR3, as DNA: TGTGCCTGGAGTGCTGGGGCGCTGCGTGCCTTT. This sequence encodes CAWSAGALRAF. The V and J genes are TRBV30 and TRBJ1-1, with D perhaps TRBD1 (5 bases). Germline CDR1 reads GTSNPN; CDR2 reads SVGIG (reference sequence). The CDR3 extends over 11 amino acids.

CDR3 sequence: CASGFSTEAFF. In DNA form, the CDR3 reads TGTGCTAGTGGTTTCAGCACTGAAGCTTTCTTT. The chain employs TRBV12-5 and TRBJ1-1; the D is unclear. Trimming stripped 3 bases from V and 4 bases from J, with 3 bases between. Germline V gene lookup returns CDR1 LGHNT and CDR2 FRNRAP. The CDR3 consists of 11 residues. Based on the CDR3 plus reference TRBV12-5 and TRBJ1-1, the full variable domain is DARVTQTPRHKVTEMGQEVTMRCQPILGHNTVFWYRQTMMQGLELLAYFRNRAPLDDSGMPKDRFSAEMPDATLATLKIQPSEPRDSAVYFCASGFSTEAFFGQGTRLTVV.

The chain links TRBV7-2 to TRBJ2-5, with TRBD1 matching over 8 bases. The V gene end was trimmed by 5 bases and the J gene end by 6 bases; junction bases not matched to a gene: 8. CDR3 length: 14 amino acids. CDR1 and CDR2 from the germline V gene are SGHTA and FQGNSA. CDR3 bases: TGTGCCAGCAGCCACCAAGGACAGGGAAAGACCCAGTACTTC. This sequence encodes CASSHQGQGKTQYF.

The chain combines TRBV25-1 with TRBJ1-2, with unresolved D. The CDR3 contains 14 residues. V shed 6 bases and J shed 2 bases, with 13 bases lying between them. From germline, CDR1 is MGHDK and CDR2 SYGVNS. Written as DNA, the CDR3 is TGTGCCAGCAGCGCTAGCGTGGGGAACTATGGCTACACCTTC. Translation gives CASSASVGNYGYTF.

V usage is TRBV18 and J usage is TRBJ2-1; D may be TRBD1 (5 bases). The CDR3 extends over 14 amino acids. Trimming removed 2 bases at V and 7 bases at J, with 12 bases between. From germline, CDR1 is KGHSH and CDR2 LQKENI. In DNA form, the CDR3 reads TGTGCCAGCTCACCAAGGGGTCTAAAGAATGAGCAGTTCTTC. Its translation is CASSPRGLKNEQFF.

This chain uses TRBV4-3 with TRBJ2-1, with D possibly TRBD2 on 6 matching bases. Germline CDR1 LGHNA, CDR2 YSLEER. V was pared by 0 bases and J by 3 bases, with 15 bases between. The CDR3 is 17 residues long. CDR3 coding DNA: TGCGCCAGCAGCCAAGATGTCGGGGGAGCTAACTACAATGAGCAGTTCTTC. Its protein is CASSQDVGGANYNEQFF.

The V call is TRBV30, the J call TRBJ2-7, with TRBD1 matching 7 bases. V was pared by 7 bases and J by 3 bases, with 9 bases of the junction left unmatched. Germline V gene lookup returns CDR1 GTSNPN and CDR2 SVGIG (reference sequence). This CDR3 spans 13 amino acids. This CDR3 reads CAFRRDSLYEQYF. CDR3 in DNA: TGTGCCTTCCGCCGGGACAGCCTCTACGAGCAGTACTTC.

The chain employs TRBV7-8 and TRBJ2-7, with 8 bases that match TRBD1. This CDR3 has 16 residues. Per the germline V gene, CDR1 is SGHVS and CDR2 is FQNEAQ. Losses at the gene ends were 5 bases for V and 4 bases for J; bases not matched to a gene: 13. CDR3 nucleotides: TGTGCCAGCAGCCCATTCCCGACAGGGGAAGGTTACGAGCAGTACTTC. Translating gives CASSPFPTGEGYEQYF.

About this clone itself: In the same sample, other DNA sequences code for this CDR3. The chain employs TRBV6-2 or TRBV6-3 and TRBJ1-5; TRBD1 is a possible D gene (5 bases). The CDR3 contains 15 residues. Germline V gene lookup returns CDR1 MNHEY and CDR2 SVGEGT. The V end was cut by 0 bases, the J end by 3 bases, with 9 bases between. The CDR3 DNA follows: TGTGCCAGCAGTTACTCGGGGGGATCCAATCAGCCCCAGCATTTT. Amino acids: CASSYSGGSNQPQHF.

The rearrangement links TRBV5-6 to TRBJ2-7; 9 nucleotides align to TRBD2. The CDR3 sequence is 15 residues long. CDR1 and CDR2 (germline): SGHDT, YYEEEE. With 0 bases clipped from V and 5 bases from J, the junction kept 6 bases outside the gene matches. CDR3 bases: TGTGCCAGCAGCTTGGCCATAGCGGGGGAGGACGAGCAGTACTTC. As protein: CASSLAIAGEDEQYF. The whole variable domain, remainder taken from reference TRBV5-6 and TRBJ2-7, is DAGVTQSPTHLIKTRGQQVTLRCSPKSGHDTVSWYQQALGQGPQFIFQYYEEEERQRGNFPDRFSGHQFPNYSSELNVNALLLGDSALYLCASSLAIAGEDEQYFGPGTRLTVT.

The chain carries TRBV5-4 and TRBJ1-2; TRBD1 matches at 8 bases. Germline loops: CDR1 SGHNT, CDR2 YYREEE (reference sequence). The CDR3 totals 17 residues. Trimming cost V 1 base and J 4 bases; bases outside gene matches: 12. The CDR3 sequence: CASSLYPGQANFYGYTF. The DNA for the CDR3 is TGTGCCAGCAGCTTGTACCCGGGACAGGCTAATTTCTATGGCTACACCTTC. Full variable domain (missing parts from reference TRBV5-4 and TRBJ1-2): ETGVTQSPTHLIKTRGQQVTLRCSSQSGHNTVSWYQQALGQGPQFIFQYYREEENGRGNFPPRFSGLQFPNYSSELNVNALELDDSALYLCASSLYPGQANFYGYTFGSGTRLTVV.

V is TRBV7-8 and J is TRBJ1-5; D is unresolved. This CDR3 contains 15 residues. CDR1 is SGHVS, CDR2 FQNEAQ, per germline. Deletions cut 5 bases from V and 4 bases from J, with 15 bases between. The CDR3 DNA follows: TGTGCCAGCAGCCTCCACTCTCAGTCTAATCAGCCCCAGCATTTT. Translation gives CASSLHSQSNQPQHF.

This chain connects TRBV28 to TRBJ1-2; 7 nucleotides agree with TRBD1. This CDR3 region has 13 residues. Germline assignment: CDR1 MDHEN and CDR2 SYDVKM. Trimming cost V 3 bases and J 3 bases; bases outside gene matches: 1. The CDR3 loop reads CASSLGQYYGYTF. CDR3 bases: TGTGCCAGCAGTTTGGGACAGTACTATGGCTACACCTTC.

CDR3 in amino acids: CASSRRGEQYF. DNA of the CDR3: TGTGCCAGCAGCCGGAGGGGCGAGCAGTACTTC. V usage is TRBV6-5 and J usage is TRBJ2-7; D is possibly TRBD2 (6 bases). Germline V CDR1 and CDR2: MNHEY, SVGAGI. The CDR3 runs 11 residues. V was shortened by 6 bases and J by 6 bases, with 9 bases between the two germline ends.

The J gene is TRBJ1-3, the V gene TRBV5-6; 10 nucleotides align to TRBD1. The germline gives CDR1 SGHDT, CDR2 YYEEEE. V gave up 0 bases and J gave up 6 bases; unmatched junction bases: 3. This CDR3 spans 15 amino acids. DNA of the CDR3: TGTGCCAGCAGCTTGGAAGGACAGGGGGAAAACACCATATATTTT. It yields the protein CASSLEGQGENTIYF. Complete variable domain (other parts from reference TRBV5-6 and TRBJ1-3): DAGVTQSPTHLIKTRGQQVTLRCSPKSGHDTVSWYQQALGQGPQFIFQYYEEEERQRGNFPDRFSGHQFPNYSSELNVNALLLGDSALYLCASSLEGQGENTIYFGEGSWLTVV.